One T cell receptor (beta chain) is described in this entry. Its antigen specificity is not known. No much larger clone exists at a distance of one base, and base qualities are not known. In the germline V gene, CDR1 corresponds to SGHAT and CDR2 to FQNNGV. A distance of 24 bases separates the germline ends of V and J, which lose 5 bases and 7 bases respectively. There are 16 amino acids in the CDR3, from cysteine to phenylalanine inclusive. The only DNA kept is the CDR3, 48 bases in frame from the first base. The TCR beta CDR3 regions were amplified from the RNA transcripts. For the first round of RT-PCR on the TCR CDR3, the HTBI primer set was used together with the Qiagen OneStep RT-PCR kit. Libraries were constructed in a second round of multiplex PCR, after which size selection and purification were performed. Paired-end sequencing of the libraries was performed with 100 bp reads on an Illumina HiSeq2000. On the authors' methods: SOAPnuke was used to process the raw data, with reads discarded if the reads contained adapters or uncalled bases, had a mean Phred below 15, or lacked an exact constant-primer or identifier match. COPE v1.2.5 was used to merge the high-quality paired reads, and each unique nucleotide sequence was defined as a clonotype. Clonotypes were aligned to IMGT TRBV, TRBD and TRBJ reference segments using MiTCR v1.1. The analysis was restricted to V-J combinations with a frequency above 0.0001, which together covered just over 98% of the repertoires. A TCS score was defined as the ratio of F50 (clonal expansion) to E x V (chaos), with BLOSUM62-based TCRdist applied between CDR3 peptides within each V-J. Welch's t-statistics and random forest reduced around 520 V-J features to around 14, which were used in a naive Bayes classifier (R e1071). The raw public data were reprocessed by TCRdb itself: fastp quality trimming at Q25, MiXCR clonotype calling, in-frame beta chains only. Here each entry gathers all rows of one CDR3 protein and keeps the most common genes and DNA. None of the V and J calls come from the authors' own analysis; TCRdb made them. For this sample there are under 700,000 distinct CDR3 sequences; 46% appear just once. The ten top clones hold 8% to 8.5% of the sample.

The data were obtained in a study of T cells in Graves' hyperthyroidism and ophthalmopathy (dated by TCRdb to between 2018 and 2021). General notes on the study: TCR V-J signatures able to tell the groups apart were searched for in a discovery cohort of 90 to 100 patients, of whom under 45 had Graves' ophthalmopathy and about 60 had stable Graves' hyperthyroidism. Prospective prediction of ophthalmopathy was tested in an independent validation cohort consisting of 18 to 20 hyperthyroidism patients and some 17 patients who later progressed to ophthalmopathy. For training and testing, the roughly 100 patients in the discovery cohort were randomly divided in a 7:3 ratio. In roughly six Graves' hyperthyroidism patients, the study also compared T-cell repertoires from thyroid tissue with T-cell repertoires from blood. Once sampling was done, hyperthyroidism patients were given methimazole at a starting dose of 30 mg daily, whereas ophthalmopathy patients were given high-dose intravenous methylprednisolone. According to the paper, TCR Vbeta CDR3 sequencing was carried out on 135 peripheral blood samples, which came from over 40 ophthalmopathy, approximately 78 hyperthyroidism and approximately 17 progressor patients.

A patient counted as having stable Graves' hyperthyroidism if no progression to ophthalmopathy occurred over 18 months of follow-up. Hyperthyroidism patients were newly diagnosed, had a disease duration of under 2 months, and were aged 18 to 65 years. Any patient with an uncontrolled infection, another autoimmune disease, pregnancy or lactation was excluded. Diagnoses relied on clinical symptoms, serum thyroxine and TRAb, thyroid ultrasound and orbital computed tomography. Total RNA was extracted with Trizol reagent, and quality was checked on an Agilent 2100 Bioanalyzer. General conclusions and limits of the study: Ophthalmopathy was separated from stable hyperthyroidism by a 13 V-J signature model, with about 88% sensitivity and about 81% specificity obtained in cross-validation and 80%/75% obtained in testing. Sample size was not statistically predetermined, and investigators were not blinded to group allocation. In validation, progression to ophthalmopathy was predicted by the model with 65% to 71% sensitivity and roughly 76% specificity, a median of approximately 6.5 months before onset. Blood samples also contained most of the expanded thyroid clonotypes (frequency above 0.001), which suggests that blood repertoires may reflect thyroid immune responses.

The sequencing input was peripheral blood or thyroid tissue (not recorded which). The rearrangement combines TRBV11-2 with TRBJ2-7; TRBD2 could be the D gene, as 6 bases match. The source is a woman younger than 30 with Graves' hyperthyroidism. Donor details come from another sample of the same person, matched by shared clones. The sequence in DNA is TGTGCCAGCAGCCCTGACACCGGGACTCTAAATCTTGAGCAGTACTTC. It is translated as CASSPDTGTLNLEQYF.